The entry below gives a single TCR beta chain sequence along with its context. Its target is not known. The data stem from a study of cytomegalovirus exposure and HLA in healthy donors. Background on the study: It was reported in a later analysis that the 120 or so validation repertoires used the same platform as the 666 first-cohort repertoires.

TCRdb keeps only in-frame clones here, not all; method: immunoSEQ multiplex PCR. This table holds about 160,000 clones, 65% to 90% found once. Study results and limitations: The classifier, whose performance was assessed in both the original and validation cohorts, reportedly diagnosed cytomegalovirus status with high specificity and sensitivity. Confirmation was obtained in vitro that three CMV-associated chains are specific for CMV antigens. Rare TCR sequences dominated, though some public TCRs recurred in many donors.

CDR1 and CDR2 (germline): SGHRS, YFSETQ. V dropped 4 bases and J dropped 4; count of bases not matched to a gene: 7. The length of the CDR3 is 15 residues. This clonotype was obtained from a woman under 30 in good health and CMV-seronegative. This sequence joins TRBV5-1 and TRBJ2-3; TRBD2 agrees at 9 bases. The sequencing sample was made of PBMCs. This CDR3 reads CASSLGRGGADTQYF. In DNA form, the CDR3 reads TGCGCCAGCAGCCTGGGGCGGGGGGGCGCAGATACGCAGTATTTT.